Presented here are 11 T cell receptor beta chains from one specimen sequenced in a study of shared clonotypes between healthy human individuals. The assay was immunoSEQ multiplex PCR, and TCRdb's table has in-frame clones only and misses some. The data contain about 2.3 million clones, approximately 93% of them singletons. Sequencing used naive CD4+ T cells from PBMCs. The subset denotes: CD45RA+ positively selected. These receptors were obtained from a man younger than 35 in good health. Some clones in this sample may be carry-over from other donors' samples.

This chain uses TRBV30 with TRBJ2-3; no reliable D call. CDR3 size: 15 residues. V was cut by 4 bases and J by 6 bases, with 20 bases left in between. CDR1 is GTSNPN, CDR2 SVGIG, per germline (reference sequence). CDR3 protein: CAWTLMTGAADTQYF. For the CDR3, the DNA is TGTGCCTGGACCCTCATGACGGGCGCAGCGGATACGCAGTATTTT.

To note about this clone: Different DNA sequences within this sample yield the same CDR3. This sequence joins TRBV27 and TRBJ2-1; D not resolved. Germline assignment: CDR1 MNHEY and CDR2 SMNVEV (reference sequence). This CDR3 region has 15 residues. V was shortened by 2 bases and J by 0 bases, with 8 bases between the two germline ends. CDR3 sequence: CASSLVRSSYNEQFF. The CDR3 DNA reads TGTGCCAGCAGTTTAGTAAGAAGCTCCTACAATGAGCAGTTCTTC.

This clone was observed a few times. This specimen includes other DNA sequences encoding the same CDR3. This chain joins TRBV5-1 and TRBJ2-7, with a weak D call TRBD2 (6 bases). The CDR3 length is 14 residues. From germline, CDR1 is SGHRS and CDR2 YFSETQ. Trimming pared 0 bases from V and 0 bases from J, leaving 7 bases between. As DNA, the CDR3 is TGCGCCAGCAGCTTGGCCGGGAGCTCCTACGAGCAGTACTTC. This codes for CASSLAGSSYEQYF.

The gene calls are TRBV27 and TRBJ2-1; TRBD2 aligns across 11 bases. Germline assignment: CDR1 MNHEY and CDR2 SMNVEV (reference sequence). The CDR3 runs to 16 residues. With 5 bases clipped from V and 6 bases from J, the junction kept 9 bases outside the gene matches. CDR3 region: CASSRLLAGEGNEQFF. Here the CDR3 DNA reads TGTGCCAGCAGTCGCCTACTAGCGGGAGAGGGCAATGAGCAGTTCTTC.

The rearrangement joins TRBV5-3 to TRBJ2-5, with D tentatively TRBD2 (5 bases). TRBV5-3 is classed as an ORF, of uncertain function. V lost 6 bases, J lost 5 bases, and 29 bases lay in between. This CDR3 is 18 amino acids long. Here the CDR3 reads CARKGPPTAPLARETQYF. The CDR3 DNA sequence: TGTGCCAGAAAAGGGCCGCCCACTGCCCCTCTAGCTCGGGAGACCCAGTACTTC.

In DNA form, the CDR3 reads TGTGCCAGCAGCTTAGGTGGTTCGGTGGGCTACACCTTC. It yields the protein CASSLGGSVGYTF. The V and J genes are TRBV7-8 and TRBJ1-2; D not resolved. The V end was cut by 1 base, the J end by 8 bases, with 11 bases between. Looked up from germline, CDR1 is SGHVS and CDR2 is FQNEAQ. This CDR3 has 13 residues.

This chain joins TRBV4-1 and TRBJ2-2; TRBD1 aligns across 9 bases. CDR1 and CDR2 from the germline V gene are MGHRA and YSYEKL. There are 16 residues in the CDR3. J gave up 1 base and V 4 bases, and 4 bases lay outside the gene matches. CDR3 sequence: CASSRADRGNTGELFF. The CDR3 DNA follows: TGCGCCAGCAGCCGGGCGGACAGGGGGAACACCGGGGAGCTGTTTTTT.

The CDR3 region has the DNA TGTGCCAGCGGCCGGGACAGGGCCTACGAGCAGTACTTC. Translated: CASGRDRAYEQYF. This chain uses TRBV6-1 with TRBJ2-7; 9 bases fit TRBD1. The CDR3 extends over 13 amino acids. Germline V lookup: CDR1 MNHNS, CDR2 SASEGT. Losses at the gene ends were 8 bases for V and 2 bases for J; bases not matched to a gene: 4.

The chain recombines TRBV7-9 with TRBJ1-1, with D possibly TRBD1 on 5 matching bases. The CDR3 loop spans 15 amino acids. The ends were cut back, 5 bases at V and 1 base at J, with 14 bases in the middle. Germline values: CDR1 SEHNR, CDR2 FQNEAQ (reference sequence). The CDR3 is CASSHRQSTNTEAFF. CDR3 DNA sequence: TGTGCCAGCAGCCACAGACAGAGCACGAACACTGAAGCTTTCTTT.

The V gene is TRBV18, the J gene TRBJ1-1; a weak D match, TRBD1 (5 bases). V lost 5 bases and J 0 bases, leaving 13 bases between the germline ends. The CDR3 loop spans 15 amino acids. CDR1 is KGHSH, CDR2 LQKENI, per germline. The DNA of the CDR3 is TGTGCCAGCTCATTTCTCCAGGGTATGAACACTGAAGCTTTCTTT. As protein: CASSFLQGMNTEAFF.

This chain joins TRBV7-9 and TRBJ2-1; 8 positions match TRBD1. Germline-derived CDR1 and CDR2 are SEHNR and FQNEAQ (reference sequence). The CDR3 sequence is 15 residues long. The V gene end was trimmed by 5 bases and the J gene end by 8 bases; junction bases not matched to a gene: 11. The CDR3 sequence: CASSLGQGRGDEQFF. As DNA, the CDR3 is TGTGCCAGCAGCCTTGGACAGGGTAGAGGTGATGAGCAGTTCTTC.